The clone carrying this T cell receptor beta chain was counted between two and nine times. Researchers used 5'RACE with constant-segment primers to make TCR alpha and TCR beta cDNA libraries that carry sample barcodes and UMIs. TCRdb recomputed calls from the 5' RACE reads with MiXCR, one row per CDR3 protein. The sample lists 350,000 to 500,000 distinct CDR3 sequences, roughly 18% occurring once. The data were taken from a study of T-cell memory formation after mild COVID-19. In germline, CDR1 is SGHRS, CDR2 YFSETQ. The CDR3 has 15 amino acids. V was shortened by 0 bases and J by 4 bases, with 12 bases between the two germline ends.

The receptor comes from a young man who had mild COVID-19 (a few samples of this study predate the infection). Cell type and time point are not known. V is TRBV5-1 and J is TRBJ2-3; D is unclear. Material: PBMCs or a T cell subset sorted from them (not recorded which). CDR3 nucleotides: TGCGCCAGCAGCTTGGTGTGGAAAGGCCCAGATACGCAGTATTTT. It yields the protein CASSLVWKGPDTQYF.